Below, 32 T cell receptor beta chains from the same sample are listed, as sequenced in a study of T cell clonotyping in hematopoietic cell transplantation. The method was immunoSEQ multiplex PCR; TCRdb's version includes in-frame clones alone and lacks a portion of them. Here the sample spans about 9,000 clones, almost 80% being singletons. Source: peripheral blood mononuclear cells, taken 180 days after allogeneic stem cell transplant. These TCRs come from a female patient aged 45 to 65 who had an allogeneic stem cell transplant from a related donor, so the T cells may come from the graft donor. Some clones in this sample may be carry-over from other donors' samples.

This chain joins TRBV15 and TRBJ2-5; D unclear. The CDR3 length is 13 residues. Trimming stripped 0 bases from V and 7 bases from J, with 9 bases between. The germline V gene has CDR1 LNHNV and CDR2 YYDKDF (reference sequence). This CDR3 is CATSRDLSATQYF. CDR3 DNA: TGTGCCACCAGCAGAGATCTATCCGCGACCCAGTACTTC.

The chain links TRBV6-1 to TRBJ2-2, with 11 nucleotides matching TRBD2. Trimming removed 7 bases from V and 4 bases from J; junction bases left unmatched: 5. This CDR3 is 15 amino acids long. Germline-derived CDR1 and CDR2 are MNHNS and SASEGT. In DNA, the CDR3 is TGTGCCAGCAACCCAACTAGCGGGAGCACCGGGGAGCTGTTTTTT. As protein: CASNPTSGSTGELFF.

This clone was seen once. V is TRBV19 and J is TRBJ1-5; tentative D call: TRBD1 (6 bases). Between the trimmed V and J ends, which lost 0 bases and 0 bases, there was a span of 18 bases. CDR3 size: 19 residues. Germline V lookup: CDR1 LNHDA, CDR2 SQIVND (reference sequence). The CDR3 nucleotides read TGTGCCAGTAGTATAGATCGGGGGACATCAACTAATAGCAATCAGCCCCAGCATTTT. It yields the protein CASSIDRGTSTNSNQPQHF. The complete variable domain, with remaining parts taken from reference TRBV19 and TRBJ1-5, reads DGGITQSPKYLFRKEGQNVTLSCEQNLNHDAMYWYRQDPGQGLRLIYYSQIVNDFQKGDIAEGYSVSREKKESFPLTVTSAQKNPTAFYLCASSIDRGTSTNSNQPQHFGDGTRLSIL.

The chain employs TRBV6-5 and TRBJ2-3, with D perhaps TRBD1 (5 bases). The length of the CDR3 is 13 residues. V lost 4 bases and J 3 bases, leaving 8 bases between the germline ends. Germline CDR1 and CDR2: MNHEY and SVGAGI. The CDR3 loop reads CASSLGATDTQYF. CDR3 DNA sequence: TGTGCCAGCAGTTTAGGGGCTACAGATACGCAGTATTTT.

As for this clone: This CDR3 fails to terminate in the conserved phenylalanine or tryptophan, so it likely reflects a read error. The DNA is left out, because the CDR3 cannot be placed on it with certainty; the CDR3 is given as TCRdb lists it. The chain combines TRBV27 with TRBJ1-2. The germline CDR1 and CDR2 sequences are MNHEY and SMNVEV (reference sequence). With termini counted, the CDR3 has 10 amino acids. CDR3 loop: CASSLGLGGS.

J is TRBJ1-6 and V is TRBV4-3; TRBD1 might be the D (5 bases). V lost 0 bases and J lost 9, with 6 bases in between. CDR1 LGHNA and CDR2 YSLEER come from the germline V gene. The CDR3 runs 13 residues. The CDR3 coding sequence is TGCGCCAGCAGCCAAGATGGGGGTTCACCCCTCCACTTT. It translates to CASSQDGGSPLHF.

This chain uses TRBV2 with TRBJ1-5, with D perhaps matching TRBD1 (5 bases). Between the trimmed V and J ends, which lost 3 bases and 2 bases, there was a span of 8 bases. Germline V gene sequence: CDR1 SNHLY, CDR2 FYNNEI. CDR3 size: 14 residues. The CDR3 DNA reads as TGTGCCAGCAGTGAGAGGGGTGGCAATCAGCCCCAGCATTTT. Its protein product is CASSERGGNQPQHF.

The chain has TRBV4-1 and TRBJ2-5; 14 bases agree with TRBD2. CDR3 length equals 16 residues. Germline trimming cut 0 bases from V and 5 bases from J; bases unmatched to any gene: 2. Germline loops: CDR1 MGHRA, CDR2 YSYEKL. CDR3 region: CASSQDGLAGGETQYF. The DNA for the CDR3 is TGCGCCAGCAGCCAAGACGGACTAGCGGGGGGTGAGACCCAGTACTTC.

The chain joins TRBV27 to TRBJ2-7; 8 positions agree with TRBD2. Germline CDR1 and CDR2: MNHEY and SMNVEV (reference sequence). J was trimmed by 4 bases and V by 3 bases; bases with no gene match: 17. The CDR3 totals 18 residues. CDR3 in DNA: TGTGCCAGCAGTTTTCTGCTCCCAGGGAGCGGGGGAATTTACGAGCAGTACTTC. This codes for CASSFLLPGSGGIYEQYF.

V is TRBV19 and J is TRBJ1-2; D uncertain. With 6 bases removed from V and 4 bases from J, the gap between germline ends came to 18 bases. CDR1 is LNHDA, CDR2 SQIVND, per germline (reference sequence). The CDR3 spans 15 residues. In nucleotides, the CDR3 is TGTGCCAGTAGCCGGCCGGACTTTCGGGTCTATGGCTACACCTTC. This translates into CASSRPDFRVYGYTF.

The chain joins TRBV6-5 to TRBJ2-5, with 8 nucleotides matching TRBD1. Unmatched junction bases numbered 9, after V lost 3 bases and J lost 3 bases. This CDR3 has 16 amino acids. Germline V gives CDR1 MNHEY, CDR2 SVGAGI. The CDR3 loop is CASSYYLPGGEETQYF. The CDR3 coding sequence is TGTGCCAGCAGTTATTATCTCCCAGGGGGCGAAGAGACCCAGTACTTC.

The chain employs TRBV18 and TRBJ1-2; 8 bases fit TRBD1. Germline trimming cut 2 bases from V and 4 bases from J; bases unmatched to any gene: 6. In germline, CDR1 is KGHSH, CDR2 LQKENI. CDR3 length equals 15 residues. DNA of the CDR3: TGTGCCAGCTCACCATACGGACAGGGTCTCTATGGCTACACCTTC. Translated: CASSPYGQGLYGYTF.

The chain recombines TRBV25-1 with TRBJ1-3; possibly TRBD1 for D (5 bases). From germline, CDR1 is MGHDK and CDR2 SYGVNS. Trimming removed 4 bases at V and 0 bases at J, with 13 bases between. This CDR3 is built from 16 residues. The CDR3 is CASSVAGPFSGNTIYF. CDR3 coding DNA: TGTGCCAGCAGTGTCGCAGGGCCTTTCTCTGGAAACACCATATATTTT.

This clone was found once. The rearrangement links TRBV7-2 to TRBJ2-7; possibly TRBD1 or TRBD2 for D (5 bases each). V was pared by 5 bases and J by 3 bases, with 17 bases between. CDR1 SGHTA and CDR2 FQGNSA come from the germline V gene. The CDR3 has 15 amino acids. In DNA form, the CDR3 reads TGTGCCAGCAGCAAGGGGTACGGGGCGTTCTACGAGCAGTACTTC. This sequence encodes CASSKGYGAFYEQYF.

The chain is built from TRBV4-1 and TRBJ1-1, with a tentative D call TRBD1 (6 bases). Germline CDR1 is MGHRA and CDR2 is YSYEKL. The CDR3 runs 13 residues. Trimming stripped 6 bases from V and 6 bases from J, with 14 bases between. The CDR3 is CASSPKQGSEAFF. For the CDR3, the DNA is TGCGCCAGCAGTCCAAAACAGGGCTCTGAAGCTTTCTTT.

Only one count was recorded for this clone. This chain connects TRBV10-3 to TRBJ2-3, with 10 bases fitting TRBD2. Germline CDR1 and CDR2: ENHRY and SYGVKD. CDR3 length: 17 residues. Trimming at V came to 0 bases and at J to 2 bases, leaving 5 bases not matched to a gene. CDR3 coding DNA: TGTGCCATCAGTGAGTCGAAACTAGCGGGGATCACAGATACGCAGTATTTT. It translates to CAISESKLAGITDTQYF.

The chain carries TRBV14 and TRBJ1-2; 7 nucleotides line up with TRBD1. With 6 bases clipped from V and 6 bases from J, the junction kept 25 bases outside the gene matches. This CDR3 has 19 amino acids. CDR1 is SGHDN and CDR2 is FVKESK in the germline V gene. CDR3 protein: CASRLLGGTAGDRTDGYTF. CDR3 DNA: TGTGCCAGCAGACTCTTAGGGGGGACAGCGGGTGATCGGACGGATGGCTACACCTTC.

The V and J genes are TRBV6-5 and TRBJ2-3; 7 bases are shared with TRBD1. The CDR3 runs to 14 residues. The trim removed 7 bases at V and 2 bases at J, leaving 6 bases unmatched. From germline, CDR1 is MNHEY and CDR2 SVGAGI. In DNA form, the CDR3 reads TGTGCCAGCAAAGGGGGCTTACACACAGATACGCAGTATTTT. Amino acids: CASKGGLHTDTQYF.

The CDR3 spells CASRTDLSYNEQFF. CDR3 nucleotide sequence: TGTGCCAGCAGGACTGATCTATCCTACAATGAGCAGTTCTTC. The chain joins TRBV6-5 to TRBJ2-1; D gene unclear. From germline, CDR1 is MNHEY and CDR2 SVGAGI. Deletions cut 6 bases from V and 1 base from J, with 10 bases between. CDR3 length equals 14 residues.

J is TRBJ2-7 and V is TRBV6-5; D remains unclear. The germline gives CDR1 MNHEY, CDR2 SVGAGI. This CDR3 is 13 amino acids long. Trimming took off 4 bases at V and 3 bases at J, with 10 bases between the two ends. The CDR3 DNA is TGTGCCAGCAGTTCGAACGATAACTACGAGCAGTACTTC. Translating gives CASSSNDNYEQYF.

The chain carries TRBV6-5 and TRBJ1-2; D is undetermined. This CDR3 comprises 15 residues. The V and J ends lost 1 base and 8 bases respectively, with 17 bases between them. Germline loops: CDR1 MNHEY, CDR2 SVGAGI. CDR3 in DNA: TGTGCCAGCAGTTACTTGGCTGGGTTTAATGAAGGCTACACCTTC. Its translation is CASSYLAGFNEGYTF.

The table lists this clone with a count of one. The CDR3 region has the DNA TGTGCCAGCAGTTACAAGGGAGGGGAGTACGAGCAGTACTTC. Translated, it gives CASSYKGGEYEQYF. The chain recombines TRBV6-5 with TRBJ2-7; TRBD2 agrees at 7 bases. The J segment lost 4 bases and the V segment lost 2 bases, leaving 5 bases of the junction unmatched. The germline CDR1 and CDR2 sequences are MNHEY and SVGAGI. The CDR3 contains 14 residues.

This CDR3 is CASSKKAGDLSYEQYF. CDR3 nucleotide sequence: TGTGCCAGCAGCAAAAAAGCGGGGGACCTCTCCTACGAGCAGTACTTC. This sequence joins TRBV7-2 and TRBJ2-5; TRBD2 matches 8 bases. Near its end, the DNA agrees better with TRBJ2-7, so the J call may be wrong. Germline CDR1 and CDR2: SGHTA and FQGNSA. The CDR3 runs 16 residues.

The rearrangement links TRBV7-2 to TRBJ1-4; the D gene is possibly TRBD1 (5 bases). The CDR3 loop spans 12 amino acids. Germline V gene sequence: CDR1 SGHTA, CDR2 FQGNSA. V lost 0 bases, J lost 15 bases, and 11 bases lay in between. CDR3 sequence: CASSLAKGKVFF. CDR3 nucleotide sequence: TGTGCCAGCAGCTTAGCAAAGGGGAAAGTGTTTTTT.

This chain connects TRBV5-1 to TRBJ1-1, with D maybe TRBD1 (6 bases). Trimming removed 7 bases at V and 5 bases at J, with 21 bases between. There are 15 residues in the CDR3. The germline CDR1 and CDR2 sequences are SGHRS and YFSETQ. Here the CDR3 DNA reads TGCGCCAGCCTCGGGGGTGGCAGGGGAGGGACTGAAGCTTTCTTT. Its protein product is CASLGGGRGGTEAFF.

Only a few counts were recorded for this clone. Other DNA sequences within the sample encode an identical CDR3. In DNA form, the CDR3 reads TGTGCCAGCAGTTACTACGGGGGAACCGGGGAGCTGTTTTTT. Translated: CASSYYGGTGELFF. The chain joins TRBV6-5 to TRBJ2-2; D is perhaps TRBD2 (6 bases). The CDR3 sequence is 14 residues long. Germline CDR1 reads MNHEY; CDR2 reads SVGAGI. V shed 1 base and J shed 5 bases, with 8 bases lying between them.

The chain is built from TRBV15 and TRBJ1-2; D might be TRBD1 (5 bases). Per the germline V gene, CDR1 is LNHNV and CDR2 is YYDKDF (reference sequence). There are 13 residues in the CDR3. The germline V and J ends were trimmed by 1 base and 8 bases, with 11 bases remaining between them. The CDR3, as DNA: TGTGCCACCAGCAGAGGATGGGAGGGGGGCTACACCTTC. Translated: CATSRGWEGGYTF. Together with reference TRBV15 and TRBJ1-2, the CDR3 gives the full variable domain: DAMVIQNPRYQVTQFGKPVTLSCSQTLNHNVMYWYQQKSSQAPKLLFHYYDKDFNNEADTPDNFQSRRPNTSFCFLDIRSPGLGDTAMYLCATSRGWEGGYTFGSGTRLTVV.

The rearrangement links TRBV2 to TRBJ2-7, with D possibly matching TRBD1 (5 bases). This CDR3 contains 13 residues. The germline CDR1 and CDR2 sequences are SNHLY and FYNNEI. Trimming took 6 bases from V and 2 from J, leaving 11 bases between them. CDR3 DNA sequence: TGTGCCAGCAGGGACATCGATACCTACGAGCAGTACTTC. Its protein product is CASRDIDTYEQYF.

The rearrangement joins TRBV5-1 to TRBJ2-7; 7 positions agree with TRBD1. Germline V lookup: CDR1 SGHRS, CDR2 YFSETQ. There are 14 residues in the CDR3. J lost 6 bases, V lost 2 bases, and 8 bases had no gene match. The CDR3 region is CASSLDRAISEQYF. For the CDR3, the DNA is TGCGCCAGCAGCTTAGACAGGGCGATTTCCGAGCAGTACTTC. The entire variable domain, with the rest obtained from reference TRBV5-1 and TRBJ2-7, is as follows: KAGVTQTPRYLIKTRGQQVTLSCSPISGHRSVSWYQQTPGQGLQFLFEYFSETQRNKGNFPGRFSGRQFSNSRSEMNVSTLELGDSALYLCASSLDRAISEQYFGPGTRLTVT.

V is TRBV28 and J is TRBJ1-1; possibly TRBD1 for D (5 bases). Germline CDR1 reads MDHEN; CDR2 reads SYDVKM. The V gene lost 1 base and the J gene lost 8 bases, with 14 bases spanning the gap. The CDR3 consists of 14 residues. The CDR3: CASSLSGRQLEAFF. CDR3 nucleotides: TGTGCCAGCAGTTTATCCGGGAGACAGCTCGAAGCTTTCTTT.

The chain has TRBV10-3 and TRBJ1-2; possibly TRBD1 for D (6 bases). Germline-derived CDR1 and CDR2 are ENHRY and SYGVKD. This CDR3 spans 15 amino acids. V was trimmed by 2 bases and J by 3 bases, leaving 13 bases between them. Written as DNA, the CDR3 is TGTGCCATCAGTGAGGTCCGGACAGTTTACTATGGCTACACCTTC. It yields the protein CAISEVRTVYYGYTF.

The chain links TRBV29-1 to TRBJ1-2; no clear D gene. The germline V gene encodes CDR1 SQVTM and CDR2 ANQGSEA. The V and J ends lost 0 bases and 2 bases respectively, with 10 bases between them. The CDR3 sequence is 14 residues long. For the CDR3, the DNA is TGCAGCGTTGAAGAGCCCCTACGAAACTATGGCTACACCTTC. Encoded protein: CSVEEPLRNYGYTF.